The source of this T cell receptor beta chain is a study of a mutant IDH1 vaccine in newly diagnosed glioma. Study-level information: Sex distribution of treated patients was approximately 60% male and roughly 40% female; mean age was about 40 years. Radiotherapy, temozolomide, or both had been given previously, and both were given to most.

Comment on this clone: Its antigen is still unknown. The DNA is omitted, as the CDR3 cannot be located on it reliably, and the CDR3 follows TCRdb's listing.

The germline gives CDR1 SEHNR, CDR2 FQNEAQ (reference sequence). The CDR3 adds up to 17 amino acids, both ends counted. Sequenced by immunoSEQ multiplex PCR; TCRdb stores in-frame clones only, minus some. The sample has tens of thousands of clones; 75% to 85% are singletons. Time point indicated: week 23, last vaccination. Mutant IDH1 20-mer peptide, at 300 ug, made up each vaccine dose, with topical imiquimod. This chain joins TRBV7-9 and TRBJ1-2; the table's D call TRBD1 went unverified against the DNA. This receptor was identified in a man aged 35 to 55 with glioma. This specimen consisted of PBMCs, obtained from a glioma patient whose treatment included an IDH1 peptide vaccine. The CDR3 region is CASSLGQTGANYGYTFF.